The T cell receptor (beta chain) under discussion was sequenced for a study of CD8 T cells in ankylosing spondylitis (dated by TCRdb to the late 2010s). In the study overall: The study profiled T cell receptor beta repertoires in healthy donors and ankylosing spondylitis patients to find disease-linked TCR variants. Peripheral blood was sampled, and synovial fluid was additionally collected from ankylosing spondylitis patients. The whole study cohort included about a hundred healthy donors and under 30 ankylosing spondylitis patients.

The germline V gene (reference sequence) gives CDR1 as MNHNY and CDR2 as SVGAGI. The CDR3 measures 13 amino acids from cysteine to phenylalanine. The sequence is cut down to CDR3 DNA, 39 bases in frame from base 1. Trimming accounts for 4 bases at V and 6 bases at J, while the number of junction bases matched to no gene is 4. This clonotype came up many times. It has no known antigen specificity. The record has no base qualities; no much larger clone is one base away. What the study reported, not specific to this receptor: A TCR beta motif made up of several highly homologous amino acid variants appeared to be characteristic of blood from ankylosing spondylitis patients. According to the report, matched synovial fluid samples from ankylosing spondylitis patients were significantly enriched for the disease-linked clones. The disease-linked clones had a CD8+ phenotype and were found at relatively low frequencies in peripheral blood. Some motif variants were previously reported in synovial fluid and blood of reactive arthritis patients, suggesting common disease-initiation mechanisms.

The run used an Illumina HiSeq 2500. TCR beta libraries were prepared by quantitative 5'-RACE with molecular barcodes. On the authors' methods: A new computational method based on a probabilistic model of VDJ rearrangement was used to identify disease-linked TCR variants. Starting from the raw public reads, TCRdb applied fastp trimming at Q25, assembled clones with MiXCR and retained in-frame beta chains. Each CDR3 protein appears once, grouped with its most common genes and DNA. TCRdb, not the original authors, processed these V and J calls. Within this sample are about 840,000 distinct CDR3 sequences, with 12% of them counted one time only. 0.51% of the sample rests with the top ten.

Here the chain combines TRBV6-6 and TRBJ1-2; a stretch of 8 junction bases matches TRBD1. The origin of this receptor is a male donor with ankylosing spondylitis. The material sequenced was blood, either unsorted or a sorted T cell fraction (not recorded which). DNA sequence: TGTGCCAGCAGTTGGACAGGGCAGGATGGCTACACCTTC. Its amino acids are CASSWTGQDGYTF.